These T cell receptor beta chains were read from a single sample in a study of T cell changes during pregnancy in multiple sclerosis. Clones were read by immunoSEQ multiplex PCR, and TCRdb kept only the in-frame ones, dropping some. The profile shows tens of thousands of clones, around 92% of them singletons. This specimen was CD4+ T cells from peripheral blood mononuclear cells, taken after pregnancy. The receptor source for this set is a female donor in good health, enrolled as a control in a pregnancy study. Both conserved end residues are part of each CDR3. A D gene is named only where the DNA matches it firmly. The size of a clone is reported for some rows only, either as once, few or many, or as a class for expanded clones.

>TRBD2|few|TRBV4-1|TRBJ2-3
TGCGCCAGCAGCCGACAGGGACTAGCTACAGATACGCAGTATTTT
CASSRQGLATDTQYF
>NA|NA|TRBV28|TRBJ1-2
TGTGCCAGCAGTTTACTTCAGGGGAACTATGGCTACACCTTC
CASSLLQGNYGYTF
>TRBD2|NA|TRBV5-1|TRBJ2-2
TGCGCCAGCAGCTTGGCAGGCGTTGCACTAGCGGGAGAGGCCGGGGAGCTGTTTTTT
CASSLAGVALAGEAGELFF
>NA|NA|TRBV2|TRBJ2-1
TGTGCCAGCAGTCCTAGCGACAATGAGCAGTTCTTC
CASSPSDNEQFF
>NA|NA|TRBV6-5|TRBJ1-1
TGTGCCAGCACCGCCCGGACAGAAACCACTGAAGCTTTCTTT
CASTARTETTEAFF
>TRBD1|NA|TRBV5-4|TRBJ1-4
TGTGCCAGCAGCTTGTCGGGACAGGGGGCTGAGAAACTGTTTTTT
CASSLSGQGAEKLFF
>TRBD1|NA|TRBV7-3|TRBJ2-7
TGTGCCAGCAGCCCCGGGACAGGGGGCTACGAGCAGTACTTC
CASSPGTGGYEQYF
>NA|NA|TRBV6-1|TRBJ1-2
TGTGCCAGCAGTGAGAGAGAGCATTATGGCTACACCTTC
CASSEREHYGYTF
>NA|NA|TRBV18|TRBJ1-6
TGTGCCAGCTCACCAGGACAGTCAAGGGATTCACCCCTCCACTTT
CASSPGQSRDSPLHF
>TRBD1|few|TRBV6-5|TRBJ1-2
TGTGCCAGCAGTTACCCGGGACAGGGTCACTATGGCTACACCTTC
CASSYPGQGHYGYTF
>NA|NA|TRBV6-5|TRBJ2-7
TGTGCCAGCAGCTTCGATCGAGGCAGCTCCTACGAGCAGTACTTC
CASSFDRGSSYEQYF
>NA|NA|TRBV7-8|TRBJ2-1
TGTGCCAGCAGCTTGGGCAACTCCTACAATGAGCAGTTCTTC
CASSLGNSYNEQFF
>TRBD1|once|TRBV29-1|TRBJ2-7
TGCAGCGCGGGGGCCGGACAGGGGACTCAGCAGTACTTC
CSAGAGQGTQQYF
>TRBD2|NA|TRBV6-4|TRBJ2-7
TGTGCCAGCTTACCCACGGGAGGACCCAACTACGAGCAGTACTTC
CASLPTGGPNYEQYF
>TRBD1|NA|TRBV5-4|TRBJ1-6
TGTGCCAGCAGCTTAGGGACAGGGGGCCTTAATTCACCCCTCCACTTT
CASSLGTGGLNSPLHF
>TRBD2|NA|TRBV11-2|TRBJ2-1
TGTGCCAGCAGCGTTATAGCGGGAAGGGGTTCCTACAATGAGCAGTTCTTC
CASSVIAGRGSYNEQFF
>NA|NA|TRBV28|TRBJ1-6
TGTGCCAGCAGTACCGGACAGTCCTCCTCCTATAATTCACCCCTCCACTTT
CASSTGQSSSYNSPLHF
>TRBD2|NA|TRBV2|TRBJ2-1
TGTGCCAGCACCCCTCTTAGCGGGCGGCAGTTCTTC
CASTPLSGRQFF